The present TCR beta chain was sequenced within a study of shared clonotypes between healthy human individuals. Study-wide points: Larger estimated richness was generally recorded for naive subsets relative to memory subsets.

Generated by immunoSEQ multiplex PCR, the TCRdb table keeps only in-frame clones and is missing some. The data show nearly 1,000,000 clones, around 80% seen once. CDR1 is MDHEN, CDR2 SYDVKM, per germline. This CDR3 is 15 amino acids long. With 5 bases clipped from V and 8 bases from J, the junction kept 13 bases outside the gene matches. This clone was counted a single time. The target antigen is unknown. All donors qualified as healthy HIV-negative adults and had experienced no recent acute infections or vaccinations. This clonotype originated in a man between 18 and 35 years old in good health. This chain connects TRBV28 to TRBJ1-1; 8 positions match TRBD1. The material sequenced was memory CD4+ T cells sorted from blood. Subset here: CD45RA-negative fraction. The CDR3, as DNA: TGTGCCAGCAGTCGTCCCGGGACAGGTTCCTTAGAAGCTTTCTTT. Residues: CASSRPGTGSLEAFF.